Listed below are T cell receptor beta chains from one sample, sequenced in a study of T cell changes during pregnancy in multiple sclerosis. The repertoire was sequenced with immunoSEQ multiplex PCR; TCRdb's copy has only in-frame clones and lacks some. The sample holds fewer than 65,000 clones, about nine tenths seen once. The material was peripheral blood, obtained in the third trimester of pregnancy. Source of these receptors: a female donor in good health, enrolled as a control in a pregnancy study. Each CDR3 is given with its conserved first and last residue. D genes are given only for firm matches. The size entry is marked missing in some rows and otherwise reads once, few, many or a size class.

D: TRBD1; length: 15; V: TRBV2; J: TRBJ2-3; size: -; DNA: TGTGCCAGCAGTGCGGGACAGGCCTCCACAGATACGCAGTATTTT; CDR3: CASSAGQASTDTQYF
D: -; length: 13; V: TRBV5-8; J: TRBJ2-7; size: -; DNA: TGTGCCAGCAGCCACTCCCCTTATTACGAGCAGTACTTC; CDR3: CASSHSPYYEQYF
D: TRBD1; length: 15; V: TRBV27; J: TRBJ2-7; size: -; DNA: TGTGCCAGCAGTTTCCGGCGGGACAGGGACTACGAGCAGTACTTC; CDR3: CASSFRRDRDYEQYF
D: TRBD2; length: 17; V: TRBV5-8; J: TRBJ2-1; size: -; DNA: TGTGCCAGCAGCTTCATTTCTAGCGGGGGGGCCTACAATGAGCAGTTCTTC; CDR3: CASSFISSGGAYNEQFF
D: -; length: 14; V: TRBV29-1; J: TRBJ2-3; size: -; DNA: TGCAGCGTTCGTTCTGGCGGCCACACAGATACGCAGTATTTT; CDR3: CSVRSGGHTDTQYF
D: TRBD2; length: 15; V: TRBV4-1; J: TRBJ2-5; size: -; DNA: TGCGCCAGCAGCCACGGACTAGCGGGAGGAGAGACCCAGTACTTC; CDR3: CASSHGLAGGETQYF
D: TRBD1; length: 18; V: TRBV7-9; J: TRBJ2-6; size: -; DNA: TGTGCCAGCACCAGAAACTTAGGGACAGGGGCTGGGGCCAACGTCCTGACTTTC; CDR3: CASTRNLGTGAGANVLTF
D: -; length: 15; V: TRBV7-9; J: TRBJ1-2; size: -; DNA: TGTGCCAGCAGCCCTAGGACAGCTCTGAGCTATGGCTACACCTTC; CDR3: CASSPRTALSYGYTF
D: -; length: 17; V: TRBV28; J: TRBJ2-7; size: -; DNA: TGTGCCAGCACCCCCGCAGGACAGTTCCTAACCCCCTACGAGCAGTACTTC; CDR3: CASTPAGQFLTPYEQYF
D: TRBD2; length: 18; V: TRBV28; J: TRBJ2-1; size: -; DNA: TGTGCCAGCAGTTATCGTAGCGGGAGTGGAAGCTCCTACAATGAGCAGTTCTTC; CDR3: CASSYRSGSGSSYNEQFF
D: TRBD2; length: 14; V: TRBV29-1; J: TRBJ2-1; size: once; DNA: TGCAGCGTTGTCTCGGGGGGGCTCGGAGCCGAGCAGTTCTTC; CDR3: CSVVSGGLGAEQFF
D: -; length: 15; V: TRBV10-3; J: TRBJ1-2; size: -; DNA: TGTGCCATCACCGAGAGACAGGTCGCTATTCACGGCTACACCTTC; CDR3: CAITERQVAIHGYTF
D: -; length: 16; V: TRBV5-8; J: TRBJ1-1; size: -; DNA: TGTGCCAGCAGCTTAAGTCAGGGCTGGGGCTCGCCTGAAGCTTTCTTT; CDR3: CASSLSQGWGSPEAFF
D: TRBD1; length: 16; V: TRBV5-1; J: TRBJ1-6; size: -; DNA: TGCGCCAGCAGCTTGGAGACAGGGGGTGTTATGACACCCCTCCACTTT; CDR3: CASSLETGGVMTPLHF
D: -; length: 14; V: TRBV2; J: TRBJ1-5; size: few; DNA: TGTGCCAGCAGTGATATGGCGGGGATGGAGCCCCAGCATTTT; CDR3: CASSDMAGMEPQHF
D: TRBD1; length: 14; V: TRBV6-5; J: TRBJ2-7; size: -; DNA: TGTGCCAGCAGCCCCGGACAGGGCGAATACGAGCAGTACTTC; CDR3: CASSPGQGEYEQYF
D: TRBD1; length: 20; V: TRBV28; J: TRBJ2-6; size: -; DNA: TGTGCCAGCAGTCGCTCCCACCTAGGACAGGGGGCGCGAGGGGCCAACGTCCTGACTTTC; CDR3: CASSRSHLGQGARGANVLTF
D: -; length: 11; V: TRBV2; J: TRBJ1-1; size: -; DNA: TGTGCCAGCAGGAGGGGGACTGAAGCTTTCTTT; CDR3: CASRRGTEAFF
D: -; length: 14; V: TRBV7-8; J: TRBJ1-5; size: -; DNA: TGTGCCAGCAGCTTATCGACAGATAATCAGCCCCAGCATTTT; CDR3: CASSLSTDNQPQHF
D: TRBD1; length: 17; V: TRBV7-9; J: TRBJ2-2; size: few; DNA: TGTGCCAGCAGCTCAAAAGGCGACAGGGGGAGCACCGGGGAGCTGTTTTTT; CDR3: CASSSKGDRGSTGELFF
D: TRBD1; length: 13; V: TRBV27; J: TRBJ1-1; size: -; DNA: TGTGCCAGCAACGACAGGGCGAGGACTGAAGCTTTCTTT; CDR3: CASNDRARTEAFF
D: TRBD1; length: 14; V: TRBV27; J: TRBJ2-7; size: -; DNA: TGTGCCAGCGGGGAGCAGGGGGCGTCGTACGAGCAGTACTTC; CDR3: CASGEQGASYEQYF
D: TRBD1; length: 15; V: TRBV7-2; J: TRBJ2-3; size: -; DNA: TGTGCCAGCAGCTTAGAGGGGACAGGGTCAGATACGCAGTATTTT; CDR3: CASSLEGTGSDTQYF
D: TRBD1; length: 16; V: TRBV18; J: TRBJ1-1; size: -; DNA: TGTGCCAGCTCACCGCCAGGGGGCCGCGGGAACACTGAAGCTTTCTTT; CDR3: CASSPPGGRGNTEAFF
D: -; length: 12; V: TRBV12-5; J: TRBJ2-1; size: -; DNA: TGTGCTAGTGGTTTCAGTGTCAATGAGCAGTTCTTC; CDR3: CASGFSVNEQFF
D: -; length: 15; V: TRBV9; J: TRBJ2-2; size: -; DNA: TGTGCCAGCAGCGTAAGGGGGAAGCGAGAGGGGGAGCTGTTTTTT; CDR3: CASSVRGKREGELFF
D: -; length: 14; V: TRBV19; J: TRBJ1-1; size: medium-sized; DNA: TGTGCCAGTAGTATTGTAGCCGGGAACACTGAAGCTTTCTTT; CDR3: CASSIVAGNTEAFF
D: -; length: 12; V: TRBV29-1; J: TRBJ2-2; size: -; DNA: TGCAGCGTTCGAGAGAACACCGGGGAGCTGTTTTTT; CDR3: CSVRENTGELFF
D: TRBD1; length: 14; V: TRBV6-1; J: TRBJ2-1; size: -; DNA: TGTGCCAGCAGCTTGGGACAGTCCTACAATGAGCAGTTCTTC; CDR3: CASSLGQSYNEQFF
D: -; length: 15; V: TRBV6-4; J: TRBJ1-2; size: -; DNA: TGTGCCAGCAGTGACTCCTCCAGCGGGGGGAATGGCTACACCTTC; CDR3: CASSDSSSGGNGYTF
D: TRBD2; length: 11; V: TRBV19; J: TRBJ2-1; size: few; DNA: TGTGCCTCGGGGAGGGCCGATGAGCAGTTCTTC; CDR3: CASGRADEQFF
D: TRBD1; length: 16; V: TRBV25-1; J: TRBJ1-6; size: -; DNA: TGTGCCAGCAGTGATTTGGCAGGGGGCCATAATTCACCCCTCCACTTT; CDR3: CASSDLAGGHNSPLHF
D: TRBD2; length: 12; V: TRBV7-8; J: TRBJ2-5; size: -; DNA: TGTGCCAGCATAGCGGGCCAAGAGACCCAGTACTTC; CDR3: CASIAGQETQYF
D: -; length: 14; V: TRBV5-4; J: TRBJ2-1; size: -; DNA: TGTGCCAGCAGCTTACGTCCCCCGGACAATGAGCAGTTCTTC; CDR3: CASSLRPPDNEQFF
D: TRBD1; length: 14; V: TRBV6-5; J: TRBJ2-7; size: -; DNA: TGTGCCAGCAGTGCCAACAGGGGGAATAGCGAGCAGTACTTC; CDR3: CASSANRGNSEQYF
D: -; length: 12; V: TRBV13; J: TRBJ2-1; size: -; DNA: TGTGCCAGCGGCTCAGGCTTGGCTGAGCAGTTCTTC; CDR3: CASGSGLAEQFF
D: -; length: 15; V: TRBV7-2; J: TRBJ1-5; size: -; DNA: TGTGCCAGCAGCCTAGGACGGGGGGCTAATCAGCCCCAGCATTTT; CDR3: CASSLGRGANQPQHF
D: -; length: 14; V: TRBV2; J: TRBJ1-3; size: -; DNA: TGTGCCAGGACCGACAGTGACTCTGGAAACACCATATATTTT; CDR3: CARTDSDSGNTIYF
D: -; length: 12; V: TRBV18; J: TRBJ2-5; size: -; DNA: TGTGCCAGCTTGAGGGAGCAAGAGACCCAGTACTTC; CDR3: CASLREQETQYF
D: -; length: 14; V: TRBV27; J: TRBJ2-1; size: -; DNA: TGTGCCAGCATTATTACCGGGTCTCAGTCGGAGCAGTTCTTC; CDR3: CASIITGSQSEQFF
D: -; length: 11; V: TRBV7-9; J: TRBJ2-7; size: -; DNA: TGTGCCAGCACCACTTCCTACGAGCAGTACTTC; CDR3: CASTTSYEQYF
D: TRBD1; length: 15; V: TRBV13; J: TRBJ1-1; size: -; DNA: TGTGCCAGCAGCCCCCCGGGACAGGGAGGCACTGAAGCTTTCTTT; CDR3: CASSPPGQGGTEAFF
D: -; length: 14; V: TRBV11-2; J: TRBJ2-5; size: -; DNA: TGTGCCAGCAGCTTCGGGGGGCGTGTGGAGACCCAGTACTTC; CDR3: CASSFGGRVETQYF
D: -; length: 13; V: TRBV10-3; J: TRBJ2-7; size: -; DNA: TGTGCCATCAGTGAGTCTCAGAGGAATGAGCAGTACTTC; CDR3: CAISESQRNEQYF
D: TRBD1; length: 15; V: TRBV19; J: TRBJ1-1; size: -; DNA: TGTGCCAGTAGTAGGAAGGGGGCGATGAACACTGAAGCTTTCTTT; CDR3: CASSRKGAMNTEAFF
D: TRBD2; length: 13; V: TRBV30; J: TRBJ2-7; size: -; DNA: TGTGCCTGGAATCCGGGGGGATCGAGGGAGCAGTACTTC; CDR3: CAWNPGGSREQYF
D: -; length: 15; V: TRBV6-5; J: TRBJ2-1; size: -; DNA: TGTGCCACCCGTCCGAGGACAGTCTCCTACAATGAGCAGTTCTTC; CDR3: CATRPRTVSYNEQFF
D: -; length: 13; V: TRBV18; J: TRBJ1-1; size: medium-sized; DNA: TGTGCCAGCTCCTTAGGGGGGGACACTGAAGCTTTCTTT; CDR3: CASSLGGDTEAFF
D: TRBD1; length: 13; V: TRBV29-1; J: TRBJ1-1; size: few; DNA: TGCAGCGTTGAAGGGGACAGGGGCACTGAAGCTTTCTTT; CDR3: CSVEGDRGTEAFF
D: TRBD2; length: 14; V: TRBV5-1; J: TRBJ2-3; size: -; DNA: TGCGCCAGCAGCTTGGAGGGAGGGTCGGATACGCAGTATTTT; CDR3: CASSLEGGSDTQYF